The clone carrying this T cell receptor (beta chain) was found a few times. What it recognizes is unknown. The table came from immunoSEQ multiplex PCR; TCRdb's copy has only in-frame clones and leaves some out. The sample gives roughly 58,000 clones, 75% to 90% of which show up once; about 20% is in the top ten. These data come from a study of T cell responses to AZD1222 COVID-19 vaccine. Points from the study as a whole: When two AZD1222 doses had been given, Spike-specific TCR breadth and depth rose.

V gave up 9 bases and J gave up 7 bases; unmatched junction bases: 1. CDR1 is KGHDR and CDR2 is SFDVKD in the germline V gene. CDR3 length: 11 residues. This sample comprised peripheral blood, obtained on day 0 of MenACWY control vaccination. The receptor was isolated from an adult in good health. The V call is TRBV24-1, the J call TRBJ1-5; the match to TRBD1 covers 8 bases. The CDR3 DNA is TGTGCCACCGGACAGGGCCAGCCCCAGCATTTT. Amino acids: CATGQGQPQHF.